This T cell receptor (beta chain) was retrieved from a study of CXCR3-negative and CXCR3-positive naive CD8 T cells. Concerning this clonotype itself: The antigen is not known.

This CDR3 is 17 amino acids long. Germline V gene data show CDR1 as LNHNV and CDR2 as YYDKDF (reference sequence). Naive CD8+ T cells showed CD45RO-CCR7+CD27+CD95-. Each TRB cDNA library was prepared by 5' RACE (with UMI labels). TCRdb re-called the 5' RACE reads and gives one entry per CDR3 protein, without DNA. This repertoire includes some 120,000 distinct CDR3 sequences. Points from the study as a whole: Hydrophobicity was higher for TRB CDR3s found in CXCR3-positive naive cells than in CXCR3-negative naive cells.

The V and J genes are TRBV15 and TRBJ2-5; TCRdb proposes TRBD2, but this gene call is untestable without DNA. The sequence came from a human donor in good health. Some clones in this sample may be carry-over from other donors' samples. Sequenced input: naive CXCR3+ CD8+ T cells from blood. As for subset: CD45RO-CCR7+CD27+CD95- naive CD8+ T cells expressing CXCR3 (TNR3+). This chain's CDR3 is CATSRDLEGGVQETQYF.